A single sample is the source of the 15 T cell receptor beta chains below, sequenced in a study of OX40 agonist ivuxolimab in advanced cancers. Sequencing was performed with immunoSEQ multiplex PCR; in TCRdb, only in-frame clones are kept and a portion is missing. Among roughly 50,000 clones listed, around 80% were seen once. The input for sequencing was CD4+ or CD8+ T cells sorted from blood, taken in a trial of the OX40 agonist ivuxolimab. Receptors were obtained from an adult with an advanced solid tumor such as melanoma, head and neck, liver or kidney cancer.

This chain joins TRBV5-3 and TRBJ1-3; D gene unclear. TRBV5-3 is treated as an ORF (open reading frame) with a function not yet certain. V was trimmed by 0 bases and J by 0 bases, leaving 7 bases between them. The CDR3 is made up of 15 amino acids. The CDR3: CARSLEVSSGNTIYF. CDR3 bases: TGTGCCAGAAGCTTGGAGGTCAGCTCTGGAAACACCATATATTTT.

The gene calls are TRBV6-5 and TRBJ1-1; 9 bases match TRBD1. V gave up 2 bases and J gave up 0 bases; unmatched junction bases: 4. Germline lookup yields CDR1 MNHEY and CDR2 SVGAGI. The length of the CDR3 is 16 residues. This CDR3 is CASSYRDRVLNTEAFF. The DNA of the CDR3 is TGTGCCAGCAGTTACCGGGACAGGGTATTGAACACTGAAGCTTTCTTT.

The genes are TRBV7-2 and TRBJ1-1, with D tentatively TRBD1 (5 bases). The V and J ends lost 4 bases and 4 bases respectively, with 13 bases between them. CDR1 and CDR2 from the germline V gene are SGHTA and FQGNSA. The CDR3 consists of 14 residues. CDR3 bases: TGTGCCAGCAGCTCGGCCGTGGGGCGCACTGAAGCTTTCTTT. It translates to CASSSAVGRTEAFF.

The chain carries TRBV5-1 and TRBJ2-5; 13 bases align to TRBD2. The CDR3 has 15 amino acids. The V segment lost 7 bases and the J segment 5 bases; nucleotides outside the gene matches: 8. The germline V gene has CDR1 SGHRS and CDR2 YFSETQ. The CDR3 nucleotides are TGCGCCAGCGCAAGGGGGACTAGCGGGGTGGAGACCCAGTACTTC. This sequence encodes CASARGTSGVETQYF.

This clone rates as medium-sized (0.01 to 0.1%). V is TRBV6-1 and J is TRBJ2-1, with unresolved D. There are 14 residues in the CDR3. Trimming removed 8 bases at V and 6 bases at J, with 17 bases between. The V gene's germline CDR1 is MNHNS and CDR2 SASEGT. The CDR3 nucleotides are TGTGCCAGCTCGGTGACCTCAAAGGCCAATGAGCAGTTCTTC. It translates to CASSVTSKANEQFF.

This chain's CDR3 is CASSLGGGDEKLFF. CDR3 nucleotide sequence: TGTGCCAGCAGCTTAGGAGGGGGCGATGAAAAACTGTTTTTT. The J gene is TRBJ1-4, the V gene TRBV7-9; 7 bases agree with TRBD1. The CDR3 loop spans 14 amino acids. J gave up 6 bases and V 1 base, and 2 bases lay outside the gene matches. CDR1 is SEHNR, CDR2 FQNEAQ, per germline (reference sequence).

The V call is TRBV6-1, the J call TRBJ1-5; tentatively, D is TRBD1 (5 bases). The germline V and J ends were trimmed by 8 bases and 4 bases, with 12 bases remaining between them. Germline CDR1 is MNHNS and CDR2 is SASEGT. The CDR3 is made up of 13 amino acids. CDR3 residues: CASRRRVNQPQHF. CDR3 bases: TGTGCCAGCCGGCGCAGGGTTAATCAGCCCCAGCATTTT.

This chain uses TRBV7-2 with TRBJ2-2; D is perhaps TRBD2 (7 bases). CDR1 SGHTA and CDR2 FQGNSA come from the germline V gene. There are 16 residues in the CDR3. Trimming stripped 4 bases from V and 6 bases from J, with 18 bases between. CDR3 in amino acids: CASSYQGGGNAGELFF. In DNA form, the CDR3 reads TGTGCCAGCAGCTACCAAGGCGGGGGCAACGCCGGGGAGCTGTTTTTT.

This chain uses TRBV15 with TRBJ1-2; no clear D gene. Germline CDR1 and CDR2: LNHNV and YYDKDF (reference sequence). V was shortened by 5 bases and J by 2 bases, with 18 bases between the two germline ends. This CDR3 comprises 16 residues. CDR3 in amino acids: CATSPRFTRYNYGYTF. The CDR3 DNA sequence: TGTGCCACCAGCCCCCGTTTCACACGATACAACTATGGCTACACCTTC. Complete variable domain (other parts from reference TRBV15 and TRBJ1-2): DAMVIQNPRYQVTQFGKPVTLSCSQTLNHNVMYWYQQKSSQAPKLLFHYYDKDFNNEADTPDNFQSRRPNTSFCFLDIRSPGLGDTAMYLCATSPRFTRYNYGYTFGSGTRLTVV.

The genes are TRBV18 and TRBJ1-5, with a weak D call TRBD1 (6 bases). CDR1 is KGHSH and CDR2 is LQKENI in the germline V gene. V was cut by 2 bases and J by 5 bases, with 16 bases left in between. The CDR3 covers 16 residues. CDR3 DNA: TGTGCCAGCTCACCAGAAAACAGGGTGACCGATCAGCCCCAGCATTTT. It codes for CASSPENRVTDQPQHF.

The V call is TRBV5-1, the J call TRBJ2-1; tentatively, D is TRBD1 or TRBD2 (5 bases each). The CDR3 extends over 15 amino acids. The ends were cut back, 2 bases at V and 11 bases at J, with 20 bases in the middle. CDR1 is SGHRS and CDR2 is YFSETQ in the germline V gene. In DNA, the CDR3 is TGCGCCAGCAGCTTCGGGGCAGTCCCCTCCGGGCAGCAGTTCTTC. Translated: CASSFGAVPSGQQFF.

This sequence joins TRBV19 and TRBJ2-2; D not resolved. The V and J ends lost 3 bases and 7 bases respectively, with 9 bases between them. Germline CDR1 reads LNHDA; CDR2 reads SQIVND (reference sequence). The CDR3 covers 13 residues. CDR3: CASSIYRRGELFF. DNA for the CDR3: TGTGCCAGTAGTATCTACCGGCGCGGGGAGCTGTTTTTT.

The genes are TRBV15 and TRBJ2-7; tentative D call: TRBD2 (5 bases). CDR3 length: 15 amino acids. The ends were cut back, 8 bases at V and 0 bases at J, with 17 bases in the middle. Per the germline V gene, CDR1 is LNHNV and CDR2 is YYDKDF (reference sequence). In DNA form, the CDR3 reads TGTGCCACCTCTTCGGGGTGGCCGAGCTCCTACGAGCAGTACTTC. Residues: CATSSGWPSSYEQYF.

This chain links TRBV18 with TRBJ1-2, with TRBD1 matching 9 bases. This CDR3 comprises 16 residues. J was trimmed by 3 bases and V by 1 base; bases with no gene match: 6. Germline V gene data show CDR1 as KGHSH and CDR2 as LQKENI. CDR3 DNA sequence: TGTGCCAGCTCACCACGGACAGGGGAGCAGGACTATGGCTACACCTTC. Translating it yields CASSPRTGEQDYGYTF.

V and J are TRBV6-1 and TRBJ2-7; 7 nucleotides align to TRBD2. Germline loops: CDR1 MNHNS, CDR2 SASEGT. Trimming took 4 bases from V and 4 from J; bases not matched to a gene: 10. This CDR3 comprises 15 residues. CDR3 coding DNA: TGTGCCAGCAGTGGGCCGGGAGGCGGCGCTTACGAGCAGTACTTC. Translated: CASSGPGGGAYEQYF.